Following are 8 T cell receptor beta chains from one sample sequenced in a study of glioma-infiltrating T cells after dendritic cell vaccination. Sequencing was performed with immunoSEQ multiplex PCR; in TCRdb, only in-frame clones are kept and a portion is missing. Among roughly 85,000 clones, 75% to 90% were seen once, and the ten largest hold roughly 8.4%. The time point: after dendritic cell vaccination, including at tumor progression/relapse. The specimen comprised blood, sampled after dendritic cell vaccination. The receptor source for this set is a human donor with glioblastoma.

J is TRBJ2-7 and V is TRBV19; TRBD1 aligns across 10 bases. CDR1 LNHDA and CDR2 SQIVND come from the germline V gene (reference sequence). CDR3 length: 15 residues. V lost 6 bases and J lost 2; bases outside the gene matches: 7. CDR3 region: CASRTGTGDPYEQYF. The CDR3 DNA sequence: TGTGCCAGTAGGACCGGGACAGGGGACCCCTACGAGCAGTACTTC.

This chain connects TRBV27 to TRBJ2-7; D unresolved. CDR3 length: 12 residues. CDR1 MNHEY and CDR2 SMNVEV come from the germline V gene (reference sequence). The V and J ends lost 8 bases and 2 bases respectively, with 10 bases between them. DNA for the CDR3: TGTGCCAGCCTTGGGCCCACCTACGAGCAGTACTTC. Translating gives CASLGPTYEQYF.

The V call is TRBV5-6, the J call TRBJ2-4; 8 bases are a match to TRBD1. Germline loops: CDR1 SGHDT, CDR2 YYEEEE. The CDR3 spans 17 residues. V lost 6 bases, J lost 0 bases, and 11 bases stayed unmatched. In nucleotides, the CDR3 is TGTGCCAGCAACAGAGACAGGGGACAACTAGCCAAAAACATTCAGTACTTC. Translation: CASNRDRGQLAKNIQYF.

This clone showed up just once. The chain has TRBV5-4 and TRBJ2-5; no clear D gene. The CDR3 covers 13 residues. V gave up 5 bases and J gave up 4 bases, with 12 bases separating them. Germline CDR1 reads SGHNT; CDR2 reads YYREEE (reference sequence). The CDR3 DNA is TGTGCCAGCAGGTTCCTAGGAACAGAGACCCAGTACTTC. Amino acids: CASRFLGTETQYF. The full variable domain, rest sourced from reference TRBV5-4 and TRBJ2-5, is ETGVTQSPTHLIKTRGQQVTLRCSSQSGHNTVSWYQQALGQGPQFIFQYYREEENGRGNFPPRFSGLQFPNYSSELNVNALELDDSALYLCASRFLGTETQYFGPGTRLLVL.

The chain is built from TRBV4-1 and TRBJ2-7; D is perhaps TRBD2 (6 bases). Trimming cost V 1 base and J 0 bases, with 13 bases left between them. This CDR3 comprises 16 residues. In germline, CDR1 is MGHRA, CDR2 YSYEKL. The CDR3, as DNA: TGCGCCAGCAGCCAAGTTCGGGGGACCTTCTCCTACGAGCAGTACTTC. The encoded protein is CASSQVRGTFSYEQYF.

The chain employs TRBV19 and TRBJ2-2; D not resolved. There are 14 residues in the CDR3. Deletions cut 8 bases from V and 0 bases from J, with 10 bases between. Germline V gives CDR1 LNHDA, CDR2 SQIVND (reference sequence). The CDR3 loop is CASGALSNTGELFF. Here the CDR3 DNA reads TGTGCCAGTGGAGCTCTTTCGAACACCGGGGAGCTGTTTTTT.

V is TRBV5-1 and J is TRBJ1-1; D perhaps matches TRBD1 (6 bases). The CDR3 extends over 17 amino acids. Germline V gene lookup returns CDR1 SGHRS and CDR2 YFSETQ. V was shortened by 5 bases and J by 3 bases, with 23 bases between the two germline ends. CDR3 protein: CASSVKGVGASYTEAFF. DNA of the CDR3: TGCGCCAGCAGTGTAAAGGGTGTGGGGGCAAGTTACACTGAAGCTTTCTTT.

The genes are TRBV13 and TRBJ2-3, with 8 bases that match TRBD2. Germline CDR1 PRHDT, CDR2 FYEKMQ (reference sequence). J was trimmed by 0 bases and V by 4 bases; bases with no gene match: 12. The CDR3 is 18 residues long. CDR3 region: CASSSPLRLAQSTDTQYF. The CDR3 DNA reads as TGTGCCAGCAGCTCACCACTCAGACTAGCGCAAAGCACAGATACGCAGTATTTT.